The entry below describes one T cell receptor beta chain. Its antigen remains unidentified. This record comes from a study of T cell clusters in autoimmune cytopenias. Study results and limitations: Compared with active autoimmune hepatitis patients, healthy donors showed approximately 2.7-fold more exclusive TRB clusters. Primary autoimmune cytopenia patients appeared to lack physiological T cell clusters present in healthy donors. The cluster-lack signature was not seen for secondary cytopenia versus chronic lymphocytic leukemia.

TRB was amplified from roughly 0.25 ug of peripheral blood genomic DNA per sample. Multiplex touch-down PCR amplified TRB using TRB-A and TRB-B pools in one tube. TCRdb re-called the multiplex PCR reads; one entry per CDR3 protein, DNA not given. The listing records some 3,900 distinct CDR3 sequences. This CDR3 is built from 17 residues. Germline CDR1 reads SEHNR; CDR2 reads FQNEAQ (reference sequence). The sequence derives from a human donor with an autoimmune cytopenia or autoimmune hepatitis (not recorded which). The V gene is TRBV7-9, the J gene TRBJ2-7; TCRdb's D call of TRBD2 is untestable without DNA. Sequencing input: peripheral blood. The CDR3 sequence: CASSLTGLAGDTYEQYF.